This TCR beta chain was sequenced during a study of blood T cells in healthy people across ages. Sample-barcoded 5' priming and a J-beta primer mix drove a second PCR of 7 to 11 cycles. TCRdb used MiXCR to reprocess the 5' RACE reads, holding one entry per CDR3 protein. The sample holds about 810,000 distinct CDR3 sequences; 30% to 45% are singletons and the top ten take 10% to 15%. V dropped 6 bases and J dropped 11 bases, with 23 bases sitting between them. This CDR3 has 15 residues. Germline V lookup: CDR1 MDHEN, CDR2 SYDVKM. The receptor was derived from a man between 18 and 29 years old in good health. Source material: blood. V and J are TRBV28 and TRBJ2-1, with D perhaps TRBD1 or TRBD2 (6 bases each). This CDR3 is CASSLRQVGGTKQFF. CDR3 coding DNA: TGTGCCAGCAGCCTCCGACAGGTCGGGGGCACTAAGCAGTTCTTC.